Each of the 14 T cell receptor beta chains below was sequenced from the same sample in a study of regulatory T cells in long-lasting Graves disease. Described time point: newly diagnosed GD, antithyroid drugs for less than 3 months. Researchers made the TCR library from RNA that was extracted from PBMCs. Investigators prepared the TCR beta libraries by applying iRepertoire HTBI primers and Arm-PCR of CDR3 regions. TCRdb re-derived calls from the multiplex PCR reads in MiXCR, one entry per CDR3 protein. The sample includes a few hundred thousand distinct CDR3 sequences, around 11% of them seen just once. These data also featured in a second study, about T cells in Graves' hyperthyroidism and ophthalmopathy.

The input for sequencing was peripheral blood mononuclear cells (PBMCs), taken at new diagnosis, from a patient treated with antithyroid drugs. These receptors were collected from a woman between 18 and 30 years old with Graves disease.

This clonotype was counted between two and nine times. The chain combines TRBV29-1 with TRBJ2-7; maybe TRBD1 (6 bases). This CDR3 contains 13 residues. Germline V gene data show CDR1 as SQVTM and CDR2 as ANQGSEA. V was trimmed by 4 bases and J by 1 base, leaving 11 bases between them. This CDR3 is CSVVQGLSYEQYF. The CDR3 bases are TGCAGCGTTGTACAGGGTTTATCCTACGAGCAGTACTTC.

This clonotype was seen a few times. V usage is TRBV20-1 and J usage is TRBJ2-3; 14 positions match TRBD2. V lost 4 bases and J lost 2; bases outside the gene matches: 2. The CDR3 spans 15 residues. Germline V gene data show CDR1 as DFQATT and CDR2 as SNEGSKA (reference sequence). The CDR3 loop is CSAKGLAGDTDTQYF. The CDR3 DNA follows: TGCAGTGCTAAGGGACTAGCGGGAGACACAGATACGCAGTATTTT.

In this sample, this clonotype turned up many times. The V gene is TRBV20-1, the J gene TRBJ1-2, with D hard to call. The CDR3 spans 12 residues. In germline, CDR1 is DFQATT, CDR2 SNEGSKA (reference sequence). V lost 3 bases, J lost 5 bases, and 10 bases lay in between. The CDR3 DNA reads TGCAGTGCTAGGCCCCAGATGTATGGCTACACCTTC. It specifies CSARPQMYGYTF.

This clonotype was counted between two and nine times. The chain has TRBV5-5 and TRBJ2-1; 7 nucleotides line up with TRBD2. The CDR3 consists of 12 residues. Germline values: CDR1 SGHKS, CDR2 YYEKEE (reference sequence). The trim removed 1 base at V and 9 bases at J, leaving 1 base unmatched. The CDR3 reads CASSLTSVEQFF. In DNA, the CDR3 is TGTGCCAGCAGCTTGACTAGCGTTGAGCAGTTCTTC.

In this sample, this clonotype turned up many times. The chain combines TRBV20-1 with TRBJ1-5; no clear D. Deletions cut 2 bases from V and 5 bases from J, with 7 bases between. In germline, CDR1 is DFQATT, CDR2 SNEGSKA (reference sequence). This CDR3 contains 12 residues. The CDR3 DNA reads as TGCAGTGCTAGACAGGAGTATCAGCCCCAGCATTTT. It yields the protein CSARQEYQPQHF.

J is TRBJ1-2 and V is TRBV14; D ambiguous. Trimming pared 4 bases from V and 2 bases from J, leaving 8 bases between. The CDR3 is made up of 13 amino acids. Germline CDR1 is SGHDN and CDR2 is FVKESK. The chain's CDR3 is CASSPNTNYGYTF. Here the CDR3 DNA reads TGTGCCAGCAGCCCTAATACAAACTATGGCTACACCTTC.

The gene calls are TRBV15 and TRBJ2-3, with a tentative D call TRBD2 (6 bases). CDR3 length: 13 amino acids. Germline V gene sequence: CDR1 LNHNV, CDR2 YYDKDF (reference sequence). V dropped 6 bases and J dropped 5 bases, with 12 bases sitting between them. In DNA, the CDR3 is TGTGCCACCAGTACGGGGGTAGGAGATACGCAGTATTTT. This sequence encodes CATSTGVGDTQYF.

This clonotype was seen ten or more times. The genes are TRBV14 and TRBJ2-1, with TRBD1 matching over 11 bases. Germline V gene lookup returns CDR1 SGHDN and CDR2 FVKESK. Losses at the gene ends were 4 bases for V and 6 bases for J; bases not matched to a gene: 8. This CDR3 has 16 amino acids. In nucleotides, the CDR3 is TGTGCCAGCAGCCTCACCCGGACAGGGGGCCGCAATGAGCAGTTCTTC. The encoded protein is CASSLTRTGGRNEQFF. Based on the CDR3 plus reference TRBV14 and TRBJ2-1, the full variable domain is EAGVTQFPSHSVIEKGQTVTLRCDPISGHDNLYWYRRVMGKEIKFLLHFVKESKQDESGMPNNRFLAERTGGTYSTLKVQPAELEDSGVYFCASSLTRTGGRNEQFFGPGTRLTVL.

This clonotype was seen at least ten times. For the CDR3, the DNA is TGTGCCAGCAGCCAAGAGGCGGCTCGGGGTTGGACAGATACGCAGTATTTT. Its translation is CASSQEAARGWTDTQYF. V gene TRBV3-1 combines with J gene TRBJ2-3; D might be TRBD2 (5 bases). The CDR3 covers 17 residues. Trimming shortened V by 0 bases and J by 3 bases, and 16 bases separated the two germline ends. CDR1 and CDR2 (germline): LGHDT, YNNKEL (reference sequence).

This clonotype was observed many times. The chain joins TRBV10-3 to TRBJ2-3; 9 bases fit TRBD2. The CDR3 runs 14 residues. Germline CDR1 and CDR2: ENHRY and SYGVKD. The J segment lost 6 bases and the V segment lost 6 bases, leaving 7 bases of the junction unmatched. This CDR3 reads CAIRVAGEEDTQYF. In DNA, the CDR3 is TGTGCCATCAGGGTAGCGGGGGAGGAGGATACGCAGTATTTT.

This clonotype showed up just a few times. The chain joins TRBV4-3 to TRBJ2-3; D not certain. CDR3 length: 15 amino acids. Trimming removed 4 bases at V and 2 bases at J, with 13 bases between. Germline V CDR1 and CDR2: LGHNA, YSLEER. The CDR3 region is CASSPLGKNTDTQYF. The CDR3 region has the DNA TGCGCCAGCAGCCCATTGGGGAAAAACACAGATACGCAGTATTTT.

J is TRBJ1-2 and V is TRBV20-1; no clear D. CDR1 is DFQATT and CDR2 is SNEGSKA in the germline V gene (reference sequence). Trimming shortened V by 2 bases and J by 4 bases, and 20 bases separated the two germline ends. This CDR3 has 16 residues. The CDR3 loop reads CSARFVKVWGLYGYTF. CDR3 nucleotides: TGCAGTGCTAGATTCGTAAAGGTTTGGGGTCTCTATGGCTACACCTTC.

This clonotype came up many times. V and J are TRBV12-3 or TRBV12-4 and TRBJ2-2; TRBD2 might be the D (5 bases). The CDR3 length is 14 residues. The germline V and J ends were trimmed by 3 bases and 4 bases, with 9 bases remaining between them. CDR3 loop: CASSFSEGTGELFF. CDR3 nucleotides: TGTGCCAGCAGTTTTAGTGAGGGCACCGGGGAGCTGTTTTTT.

This clonotype appeared many times. The genes are TRBV3-1 and TRBJ2-1; maybe TRBD1 (7 bases). Germline-derived CDR1 and CDR2 are LGHDT and YNNKEL (reference sequence). The V gene lost 3 bases and the J gene lost 8 bases, with 11 bases spanning the gap. The CDR3 contains 13 residues. Written as DNA, the CDR3 is TGTGCCAGCAGCCATCTCAGGGGGGATGAGCAGTTCTTC. It codes for CASSHLRGDEQFF.